What follows are 17 T cell receptor beta chains derived from one specimen sequenced in a study of blood T cell repertoires in COVID-19. The assay was immunoSEQ multiplex PCR, and TCRdb's table has in-frame clones only and misses some. Among 650,000 to 800,000 clones listed, 75% to 90% were seen once. The specimen was peripheral blood. The receptors stem from a woman aged 18-29 years with acute or convalescent COVID-19.

The chain has TRBV24-1 and TRBJ1-4, with D uncertain. V lost 5 bases and J lost 5, with 17 bases in between. CDR1 and CDR2 from the germline V gene are KGHDR and SFDVKD. There are 16 residues in the CDR3. CDR3 amino acids: CATSAGSGVQNEKLFF. DNA of the CDR3: TGTGCCACCAGTGCCGGCAGCGGGGTTCAAAATGAAAAACTGTTTTTT.

The CDR3 DNA sequence: TGCGCCAGCAGCCAAGATGGCAGGTCCGGAAACACCATATATTTT. Its protein is CASSQDGRSGNTIYF. The genes are TRBV4-3 and TRBJ1-3; D not certain. The ends were cut back, 0 bases at V and 4 bases at J, with 10 bases in the middle. This CDR3 region has 15 residues. Germline V gene lookup returns CDR1 LGHNA and CDR2 YSLEER.

This chain connects TRBV12-5 to TRBJ2-2; TRBD2 agrees at 13 bases. This CDR3 contains 18 residues. Germline V gene data show CDR1 as LGHNT and CDR2 as FRNRAP. The ends lost 0 bases at V and 4 bases at J; junction bases unmatched: 5. The CDR3: CASGLVLAGGPGTGELFF. Here the CDR3 DNA reads TGTGCTAGTGGTTTGGTACTAGCGGGGGGGCCGGGCACCGGGGAGCTGTTTTTT.

This rearrangement joins TRBV29-1 to TRBJ1-2; a weak D match, TRBD1 (5 bases). Trimming pared 0 bases from V and 1 base from J, leaving 15 bases between. The CDR3 is 16 amino acids. CDR1 and CDR2 (germline): SQVTM, ANQGSEA. DNA of the CDR3: TGCAGCGTTGAAGATCGGGTGGCAGGGAATAACTATGGCTACACCTTC. Its protein product is CSVEDRVAGNNYGYTF. Filled out from reference TRBV29-1 and TRBJ1-2, the complete variable domain reads SAVISQKPSRDICQRGTSLTIQCQVDSQVTMMFWYRQQPGQSLTLIATANQGSEATYESGFVIDKFPISRPNLTFSTLTVSNMSPEDSSIYLCSVEDRVAGNNYGYTFGSGTRLTVV.

J is TRBJ1-1 and V is TRBV28; 8 bases are a match to TRBD1. The CDR3 spans 16 residues. CDR1 and CDR2 (germline): MDHEN, SYDVKM. The V segment lost 2 bases and the J segment 5 bases; nucleotides outside the gene matches: 10. Here the CDR3 reads CASSLGRFDRGTEAFF. CDR3 nucleotide sequence: TGTGCCAGCAGTTTAGGGCGGTTTGACAGGGGAACTGAAGCTTTCTTT.

The gene calls are TRBV12-5 and TRBJ1-1, with D perhaps matching TRBD1 (6 bases). Germline V gene lookup returns CDR1 LGHNT and CDR2 FRNRAP. The V and J ends lost 1 base and 5 bases respectively, with 20 bases between them. This CDR3 is built from 17 residues. The CDR3 spells CASGLGFGTTVETEAFF. CDR3 DNA: TGTGCTAGTGGTTTGGGGTTTGGGACAACAGTAGAAACTGAAGCTTTCTTT.

Here the CDR3 reads CASSLTRTEAFF. The CDR3 coding sequence is TGTGCCAGCAGCTTGACAAGAACTGAAGCTTTCTTT. The rearrangement links TRBV7-8 to TRBJ1-1; the D is unclear. Germline assignment: CDR1 SGHVS and CDR2 FQNEAQ. With 3 bases removed from V and 5 bases from J, the gap between germline ends came to 7 bases. The CDR3 loop spans 12 amino acids.

The genes are TRBV27 and TRBJ2-7; D may be TRBD1 (5 bases). V was shortened by 6 bases and J by 0 bases, with 6 bases between the two germline ends. The CDR3 extends over 12 amino acids. From germline, CDR1 is MNHEY and CDR2 SMNVEV (reference sequence). Here the CDR3 reads CASRGLSYEQYF. CDR3 bases: TGTGCCAGCAGGGGGCTCTCCTACGAGCAGTACTTC.

This chain links TRBV7-8 with TRBJ1-1; D perhaps matches TRBD1 (5 bases). V lost 6 bases and J lost 0, with 20 bases in between. Germline assignment: CDR1 SGHVS and CDR2 FQNEAQ. This CDR3 spans 17 amino acids. This CDR3 reads CASRGPRTLGMNTEAFF. CDR3 in DNA: TGTGCCAGCAGGGGTCCTCGGACATTAGGCATGAACACTGAAGCTTTCTTT.

The V call is TRBV2, the J call TRBJ2-7; 15 nucleotides agree with TRBD2. This CDR3 region has 15 residues. Germline V gene sequence: CDR1 SNHLY, CDR2 FYNNEI. The ends lost 10 bases at V and 2 bases at J; junction bases unmatched: 6. The CDR3: CAIGTSGGLAYEQYF. The CDR3 DNA sequence: TGTGCCATAGGGACTAGCGGGGGGCTTGCCTACGAGCAGTACTTC.

This chain joins TRBV19 and TRBJ2-2, with D tentatively TRBD1 (6 bases). With 8 bases removed from V and 4 bases from J, the gap between germline ends came to 26 bases. Germline V CDR1 and CDR2: LNHDA, SQIVND (reference sequence). CDR3 length: 18 residues. CDR3 sequence (DNA): TGTGCCAGTCGATGGGCTAGGACAGCAAGGGGCGGCACCGGGGAGCTGTTTTTT. Translating it yields CASRWARTARGGTGELFF. Supplemented by reference TRBV19 and TRBJ2-2, the full variable domain reads DGGITQSPKYLFRKEGQNVTLSCEQNLNHDAMYWYRQDPGQGLRLIYYSQIVNDFQKGDIAEGYSVSREKKESFPLTVTSAQKNPTAFYLCASRWARTARGGTGELFFGEGSRLTVL.

The CDR3 region has the DNA TGTGCCAGTAGTTCCTACAGGGATGGCTATGGCTACACCTTC. Translation: CASSSYRDGYGYTF. This chain links TRBV19 with TRBJ1-2; tentatively, D is TRBD1 (6 bases). Per the germline V gene, CDR1 is LNHDA and CDR2 is SQIVND (reference sequence). Trimming pared 5 bases from V and 4 bases from J, leaving 14 bases between. The CDR3 has 14 residues.

In this sample, this clone turned up once. The chain combines TRBV7-8 with TRBJ1-2, with 8 bases that match TRBD1. Germline V lookup: CDR1 SGHVS, CDR2 FQNEAQ. V was clipped by 1 base and J by 1 base; unmatched bases: 8. The CDR3 consists of 17 residues. The CDR3 DNA follows: TGTGCCAGCAGCTTAGTTTCAGGGGGCGTTTTTAACTATGGCTACACCTTC. The encoded protein is CASSLVSGGVFNYGYTF.

In its sample, this clone was seen once. V gene TRBV10-3 combines with J gene TRBJ2-2; 9 positions agree with TRBD1. The CDR3 runs 15 residues. J was trimmed by 4 bases and V by 4 bases; bases with no gene match: 4. The germline V gene has CDR1 ENHRY and CDR2 SYGVKD. The DNA for the CDR3 is TGTGCCATCAGTGCCGGACAGGGGATCACCGGGGAGCTGTTTTTT. This translates into CAISAGQGITGELFF.

V and J are TRBV6-2 or TRBV6-3 and TRBJ2-7; 9 bases align to TRBD1. J gave up 3 bases and V 7 bases, and 4 bases lay outside the gene matches. The CDR3 is 13 residues long. The germline CDR1 and CDR2 sequences are MNHEY and SVGEGT. CDR3: CASTPDRGYEQYF. CDR3 coding DNA: TGTGCCAGCACCCCGGACAGGGGCTACGAGCAGTACTTC.

This rearrangement joins TRBV10-3 to TRBJ2-7; 14 positions match TRBD2. Germline V gives CDR1 ENHRY, CDR2 SYGVKD. This CDR3 has 17 residues. Trimming cost V 6 bases and J 0 bases; bases outside gene matches: 7. For the CDR3, the DNA is TGTGCCATCAGCGGACTAGCGGGGGGCCCTGGCTCCTACGAGCAGTACTTC. Its protein is CAISGLAGGPGSYEQYF.

This chain connects TRBV6-2 or TRBV6-3 to TRBJ1-5, with a tentative D call TRBD1 (6 bases). The germline CDR1 and CDR2 sequences are MNHEY and SVGEGT. Trimming removed 4 bases from V and 6 bases from J, with 13 bases in between. This CDR3 is 14 amino acids long. For the CDR3, the DNA is TGTGCCAGCAGTTCACGACAGGCAAGTCAGCCCCAGCATTTT. This encodes CASSSRQASQPQHF.